This is a list of T cell receptor beta chains from one sample in a study of shared clonotypes between healthy human individuals. The method was immunoSEQ multiplex PCR; TCRdb's version includes in-frame clones alone and lacks a portion of them. The sample holds about 1.1 million clones, approximately 80% seen once. The sequencing sample was made of memory CD4+ T cells from PBMCs. These receptors were collected from a young man in good health. Some clones in this sample may be carry-over from other donors' samples. CDR3s include the opening cysteine and the closing phenylalanine or tryptophan.

TRBJ1-6	TRBV30	13	CAWSWEGNSPLHF
TRBJ1-5	TRBV5-8	12	CASSWGAQPQHF
TRBJ2-1	TRBV7-2	16	CASSPGRGQGYNEQFF
TRBJ1-2	TRBV2	13	CASSEGRGDGYTF
TRBJ2-5	TRBV5-1	17	CASSLARLAGGQETQYF
TRBJ1-3	TRBV30	13	CAWAMGSGNTIYF
TRBJ2-6	TRBV6-4	15	CASSDSQGGANVLTF
TRBJ2-4	TRBV2	16	CASSPRQILAKNIQYF
TRBJ1-2	TRBV7-2	17	CASSQDPGFFQVNGYTF
TRBJ2-7	TRBV28	15	CASRRGQGFSYEQYF
TRBJ2-7	TRBV18	14	CASSPKARDYEQYF
TRBJ1-5	TRBV19	16	CASSITGGRSNQPQHF
TRBJ1-1	TRBV7-8	15	CASSLVQGGDTEAFF
TRBJ1-4	TRBV28	13	CASRSGFEEKLFF
TRBJ2-7	TRBV14	13	CARPTRGSYEQYF